The source of this T cell receptor beta chain is a study of metastatic and nonmetastatic thyroid tumors. Across the study: Across blood and tumor or nodule tissue, repertoires from malignant and benign thyroid patients were compared with one another.

In the original analysis: To classify distant metastasis in papillary thyroid cancer, a model was built from CDR3 differences across clinicopathological groups. TCRdb used MiXCR to call clones anew from the PCR reads. The V and J calls come from TCRdb's annotation, not from the publication. The sample has roughly 32,000 clones, about 18% seen once. Broader study findings: It was reported that TCR beta diversity was significantly higher in malignant thyroid tumors than benign nodules, in blood and tumor.

Comment on this clone: What it binds is not known.

Looked up from germline, CDR1 is SGHTA and CDR2 is FQGNSA. The CDR3 contains 13 residues. The V end lost 1 base, the J end lost 5 bases, and 8 bases lay between the germline ends. Ahead of thyroid surgery, no patient had received treatment of any kind. The J gene is TRBJ2-5, the V gene TRBV7-2; D call uncertain. This clonotype was obtained from a female donor with papillary thyroid cancer or a benign thyroid nodule (not recorded which). Some clones in this sample may be carry-over from other donors' samples. Sequenced material: blood. The CDR3 DNA sequence: TGTGCCAGCAGCTTAGGGTTGGCGGAGACCCAGTACTTC. Its protein product is CASSLGLAETQYF.